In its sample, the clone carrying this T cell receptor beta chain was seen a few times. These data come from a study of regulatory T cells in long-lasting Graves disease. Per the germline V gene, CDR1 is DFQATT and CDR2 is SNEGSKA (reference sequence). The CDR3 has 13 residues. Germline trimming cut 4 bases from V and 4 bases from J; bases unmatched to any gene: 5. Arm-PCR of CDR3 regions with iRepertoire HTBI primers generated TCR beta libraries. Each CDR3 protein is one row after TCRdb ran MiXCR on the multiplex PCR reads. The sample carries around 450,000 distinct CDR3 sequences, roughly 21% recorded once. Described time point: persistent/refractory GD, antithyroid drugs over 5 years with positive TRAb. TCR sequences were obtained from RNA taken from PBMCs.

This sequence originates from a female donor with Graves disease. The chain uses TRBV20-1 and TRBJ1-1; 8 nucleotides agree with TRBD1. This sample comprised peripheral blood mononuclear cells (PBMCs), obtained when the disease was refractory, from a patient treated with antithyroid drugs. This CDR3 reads CSAKADRVTEAFF. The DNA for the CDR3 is TGCAGTGCTAAGGCGGACAGGGTCACTGAAGCTTTCTTT.